Presented here are 6 T cell receptor beta chains from one specimen sequenced in a study of blood T cells in healthy people across ages. Sample-barcoded 5' priming and a J-beta primer mix drove a second PCR of 7 to 11 cycles. TCRdb passed the 5' RACE reads through MiXCR, listing each CDR3 protein once. The repertoire holds 700,000 or so distinct CDR3 sequences, 20% to 25% seen once, with roughly 22% in the top ten. Sequencing was performed on blood. All receptors come from a man aged 70 or older in good health.

This chain uses TRBV5-1 with TRBJ1-5; 7 positions agree with TRBD1. V lost 3 bases and J lost 5; bases outside the gene matches: 2. This CDR3 has 13 residues. Looked up from germline, CDR1 is SGHRS and CDR2 is YFSETQ. Here the CDR3 DNA reads TGCGCCAGCAGCTGGGACAGTCATCAGCCCCAGCATTTT. Encoded protein: CASSWDSHQPQHF.

The chain links TRBV29-1 to TRBJ2-7, with D possibly matching TRBD1 (7 bases). V dropped 4 bases and J dropped 3 bases, with 13 bases sitting between them. Germline CDR1 reads SQVTM; CDR2 reads ANQGSEA. The CDR3 is 13 residues long. The CDR3 region is CSVGGTVGYEQYF. For the CDR3, the DNA is TGCAGCGTTGGCGGGACAGTAGGCTACGAGCAGTACTTC.

A word on this clonotype: A much larger clone differs from this one at a single base, so this may be a read error. V usage is TRBV20-1 and J usage is TRBJ1-2; a possible D gene is TRBD1 (5 bases). CDR1 and CDR2 (germline): DFQATT, SNEGSKA (reference sequence). The CDR3 has 14 residues. The V end lost 0 bases, the J end lost 3 bases, and 11 bases lay between the germline ends. CDR3 residues: CSARDRRGDYGYTF. Here the CDR3 DNA reads TGCAGTGCTAGAGATCGTAGAGGGGACTATGGCTACACCTTC.

The chain carries TRBV11-3 and TRBJ2-1, with D uncertain. Germline loops: CDR1 SGHNT, CDR2 YENEEA. The CDR3 has 14 amino acids. V lost 0 bases and J lost 10, with 13 bases in between. The CDR3: CASSLDGELGEQFF. In DNA form, the CDR3 reads TGTGCCAGCAGCTTAGATGGAGAGCTAGGGGAGCAGTTCTTC.

The chain couples TRBV27 to TRBJ2-2; 16 bases line up with TRBD2. Germline CDR1 and CDR2: MNHEY and SMNVEV (reference sequence). V lost 3 bases, J lost 7 bases, and 8 bases stayed unmatched. The CDR3 is made up of 18 amino acids. The CDR3 protein is CASSFLGTSGGAVGELFF. The CDR3 DNA reads as TGTGCCAGCAGTTTCCTCGGGACTAGCGGGGGGGCTGTCGGGGAGCTGTTTTTT.

The CDR3 sequence is CASSLIGTFQETQYF. The CDR3 DNA is TGTGCCAGCAGCTTAATTGGGACCTTCCAAGAGACCCAGTACTTC. V usage is TRBV7-9 and J usage is TRBJ2-5; D could derive from TRBD1 or TRBD2 (5 bases each). CDR3 size: 15 residues. The ends were cut back, 2 bases at V and 1 base at J, with 11 bases in the middle. Germline values: CDR1 SEHNR, CDR2 FQNEAQ (reference sequence).